The 5 T cell receptor beta chains reported below all come from one sample, sequenced in a study of blood T cell repertoires in COVID-19. The repertoire was sequenced with immunoSEQ multiplex PCR; TCRdb's copy has only in-frame clones and lacks some. The table includes over 200,000 clones, 81% detected once. Sequences were obtained from PBMCs or T cells enriched from blood (not recorded which). The receptors originated from a man aged 40-49 years who had recovered from COVID-19.

This sequence joins TRBV5-1 and TRBJ2-5, with a possible D match to TRBD2 (5 bases). Between the trimmed V and J ends, which lost 0 bases and 4 bases, there was a span of 13 bases. CDR1 is SGHRS and CDR2 is YFSETQ in the germline V gene. CDR3 length equals 15 residues. CDR3 sequence (DNA): TGCGCCAGCAGCTTGGATACTAGAATGGGAGAGACCCAGTACTTC. Translating gives CASSLDTRMGETQYF.

J is TRBJ2-1 and V is TRBV5-1; D is perhaps TRBD1 (5 bases). The germline CDR1 and CDR2 sequences are SGHRS and YFSETQ. The ends were cut back, 3 bases at V and 1 base at J, with 14 bases in the middle. CDR3 length: 16 amino acids. Here the CDR3 DNA reads TGCGCCAGCAGCTCAGGGTTTGAAATATCCTACAATGAGCAGTTCTTC. Protein: CASSSGFEISYNEQFF.

The chain couples TRBV24-1 to TRBJ1-2, with D hard to call. Trimming left V 10 bases short and J 7 bases short, with 15 bases between. The CDR3 has 12 amino acids. CDR1 is KGHDR and CDR2 is SFDVKD in the germline V gene. The DNA for the CDR3 is TGTGCCACAATTCGTCCCTCGGGTGGCTACACCTTC. Protein: CATIRPSGGYTF.

The gene calls are TRBV7-2 and TRBJ2-7, with 8 nucleotides matching TRBD2. This CDR3 comprises 17 residues. J was trimmed by 1 base and V by 1 base; bases with no gene match: 9. Per germline, CDR1 SGHTA and CDR2 FQGNSA. In nucleotides, the CDR3 is TGTGCCAGCAGCTTAGTAAGAGTGGCGGGAGGTTCCTACGAGCAGTACTTC. Translated, it gives CASSLVRVAGGSYEQYF. The variable domain in full, with the rest retrieved from reference TRBV7-2 and TRBJ2-7, is GAGVSQSPSNKVTEKGKDVELRCDPISGHTALYWYRQSLGQGLEFLIYFQGNSAPDKSGLPSDRFSAERTGGSVSTLTIQRTQQEDSAVYLCASSLVRVAGGSYEQYFGPGTRLTVT.

This clone was counted only a few times. This chain joins TRBV30 and TRBJ1-5; D not resolved. The CDR3 sequence is 13 residues long. CDR1 and CDR2 (germline): GTSNPN, SVGIG (reference sequence). Trimming removed 0 bases at V and 9 bases at J, with 12 bases between. The chain's CDR3 is CAWSVGDTWPQHF. Here the CDR3 DNA reads TGTGCCTGGAGTGTCGGGGATACGTGGCCCCAGCATTTT.